The source of this TCR beta chain is a study of T cells in Graves' hyperthyroidism and ophthalmopathy. This CDR3 has 14 residues. The ends were cut back, 3 bases at V and 3 bases at J, with 12 bases in the middle. Regions amplified from RNA transcripts were the TCR beta CDR3 regions. A first-round RT-PCR of the TCR CDR3 used the HTBI primer set. TCRdb re-called the multiplex PCR reads through MiXCR, storing one row per CDR3 protein. The table records about half a million distinct CDR3 sequences, less than 25% of them present only once. Patients aged 18 to 65 had newly diagnosed hyperthyroidism that had lasted under 2 months. This clonotype was seen repeatedly, ten times or more.

V and J are TRBV12-3 or TRBV12-4 and TRBJ2-7; D is unclear. This clonotype was sampled from a man in his late teens or twenties with Graves' hyperthyroidism. Source material: blood. As DNA, the CDR3 is TGTGCCAGCAGTTTCCGGGTGGGGAACTACGAGCAGTACTTC. Protein: CASSFRVGNYEQYF.